A single sample is the source of the 7 T cell receptor beta chains below, sequenced in a study of cytomegalovirus exposure and HLA in healthy donors. 60 Vbeta and 13 Jbeta primers were used in PCR. Generated by immunoSEQ multiplex PCR, the TCRdb table keeps only in-frame clones and is missing some. The sample includes around 150,000 clones, around four fifths seen only once; the top ten take around 1.3%. Sequencing input: PBMCs. These receptors all stem from a woman aged 45 to 65 in good health and CMV-seronegative.

The chain carries TRBV28 and TRBJ2-5; 10 nucleotides agree with TRBD1. This CDR3 has 15 amino acids. J gave up 1 base and V 6 bases, and 5 bases lay outside the gene matches. Germline lookup yields CDR1 MDHEN and CDR2 SYDVKM. DNA of the CDR3: TGTGCCAGCAGCCAGGGACAGGGGCCCCAAGAGACCCAGTACTTC. This translates into CASSQGQGPQETQYF.

The chain uses TRBV7-8 and TRBJ2-3; 9 positions agree with TRBD2. Germline V gives CDR1 SGHVS, CDR2 FQNEAQ. The CDR3 is 16 residues long. V was pared by 5 bases and J by 3 bases, with 9 bases of the junction left unmatched. The CDR3 DNA follows: TGTGCCAGCAGCCCAAAGGAGGGACTAGCTACAGATACGCAGTATTTT. Translated: CASSPKEGLATDTQYF.

V is TRBV27 and J is TRBJ2-1, with 7 bases fitting TRBD1. Germline loops: CDR1 MNHEY, CDR2 SMNVEV (reference sequence). The CDR3 contains 15 residues. The J segment lost 2 bases and the V segment lost 3 bases, leaving 4 bases of the junction unmatched. The CDR3 reads CASSFRGGTYNEQFF. The CDR3, as DNA: TGTGCCAGCAGTTTTCGAGGGGGCACCTACAATGAGCAGTTCTTC.

The CDR3 DNA sequence: TGTGCCAGCAGCGTTAGGGGACAGGCAGTAGGCTACACCTTC. This gives the protein CASSVRGQAVGYTF. The rearrangement joins TRBV5-6 to TRBJ1-2; 8 bases map to TRBD1. V shed 4 bases, J shed 8 bases, and the junction held 10 bases outside the gene matches. The CDR3 loop spans 14 amino acids. Germline CDR1 SGHDT, CDR2 YYEEEE.

The chain employs TRBV10-3 and TRBJ2-3; 7 bases line up with TRBD1. Trimming removed 2 bases from V and 3 bases from J; junction bases left unmatched: 5. Germline assignment: CDR1 ENHRY and CDR2 SYGVKD. The CDR3 has 15 amino acids. In DNA form, the CDR3 reads TGTGCCATCAGTGAGCAGGGGGTACCAACAGATACGCAGTATTTT. It specifies CAISEQGVPTDTQYF.

The rearrangement uses TRBV9 and TRBJ2-5; D not resolved. The CDR3 has 15 residues. V lost 2 bases and J 0 bases, leaving 11 bases between the germline ends. Germline-derived CDR1 and CDR2 are SGDLS and YYNGEE. CDR3 region: CASSVHITNQETQYF. CDR3 in DNA: TGTGCCAGCAGCGTTCACATTACTAACCAAGAGACCCAGTACTTC.

The chain couples TRBV4-1 to TRBJ1-1; D might be TRBD1 (6 bases). V lost 0 bases and J 8 bases, leaving 19 bases between the germline ends. This CDR3 spans 16 amino acids. Germline CDR1 is MGHRA and CDR2 is YSYEKL. CDR3 nucleotide sequence: TGCGCCAGCAGCCAAGATTTTACAGGGAGCAGGTGGGAAGCTTTCTTT. Its protein is CASSQDFTGSRWEAFF.